This entry lists 12 T cell receptor beta chains sequenced from one sample in a study of blood T cell repertoires in COVID-19. Some clones are missing from TCRdb's copy, which holds only in-frame ones; the method was immunoSEQ multiplex PCR. Here the sample spans around 300,000 clones, 83% being singletons. The sample was peripheral blood. These receptors were taken from a woman aged 45-65 years who had recovered from COVID-19.

This chain connects TRBV30 to TRBJ2-6; D gene unclear. The V gene's germline CDR1 is GTSNPN and CDR2 SVGIG (reference sequence). CDR3 length: 15 amino acids. Trimming left V 0 bases short and J 0 bases short, with 6 bases between. This chain's CDR3 is CAWSVMSSGANVLTF. The CDR3 DNA sequence: TGTGCCTGGAGTGTGATGAGCTCTGGGGCCAACGTCCTGACTTTC. Using reference TRBV30 and TRBJ2-6 for the parts outside the CDR3, the full variable domain is SQTIHQWPATLVQPVGSPLSLECTVEGTSNPNLYWYRQAAGRGLQLLFYSVGIGQISSEVPQNLSASRPQDRQFILSSKKLLLSDSGFYLCAWSVMSSGANVLTFGAGSRLTVL.

The chain couples TRBV27 to TRBJ1-2, with TRBD1 matching 7 bases. CDR1 MNHEY and CDR2 SMNVEV come from the germline V gene (reference sequence). The CDR3 spans 14 residues. The ends lost 4 bases at V and 7 bases at J; junction bases unmatched: 9. This CDR3 reads CASSSGQPSGGYTF. The CDR3, as DNA: TGTGCCAGCAGTTCGGGACAGCCGAGCGGTGGCTACACCTTC.

This chain links TRBV9 with TRBJ1-4; D is uncertain. V was pared by 3 bases and J by 8 bases, with 8 bases between. The germline gives CDR1 SGDLS, CDR2 YYNGEE. The CDR3 loop spans 12 amino acids. The CDR3 sequence: CASSAAGEKLFF. The CDR3 nucleotides are TGTGCCAGCAGCGCCGCGGGGGAAAAACTGTTTTTT.

The chain uses TRBV28 and TRBJ2-1, with 10 bases that match TRBD1. Germline CDR1 MDHEN, CDR2 SYDVKM. V lost 6 bases and J lost 9; bases outside the gene matches: 8. The CDR3 totals 14 residues. CDR3 residues: CASRPGTGVTEQFF. CDR3 nucleotide sequence: TGTGCCAGCAGGCCGGGGACAGGGGTTACTGAGCAGTTCTTC. Full variable domain (rest looked up from reference TRBV28 and TRBJ2-1): DVKVTQSSRYLVKRTGEKVFLECVQDMDHENMFWYRQDPGLGLRLIYFSYDVKMKEKGDIPEGYSVSREKKERFSLILESASTNQTSMYLCASRPGTGVTEQFFGPGTRLTVL.

This clone was seen once. This rearrangement joins TRBV4-1 to TRBJ2-4; D is ambiguous. Per the germline V gene, CDR1 is MGHRA and CDR2 is YSYEKL. CDR3 length: 17 residues. V lost 2 bases, J lost 0 bases, and 14 bases lay in between. CDR3 protein: CASSQPTRSLAKNIQYF. DNA of the CDR3: TGCGCCAGCAGCCAACCCACCCGGTCCTTAGCCAAAAACATTCAGTACTTC.

J is TRBJ2-7 and V is TRBV15; 7 nucleotides line up with TRBD2. The V and J ends lost 3 bases and 7 bases, in that order; junction bases with no gene match: 15. Germline V gives CDR1 LNHNV, CDR2 YYDKDF (reference sequence). This CDR3 region has 16 residues. The CDR3 bases are TGTGCCACCAGCAGCCTGGGAGGGCAGCCTCTAAAGGAGCAGTACTTC. It is translated as CATSSLGGQPLKEQYF.

J is TRBJ2-1 and V is TRBV30; maybe TRBD1 (5 bases). V was clipped by 1 base and J by 8 bases, with 12 bases between them. Germline V gene data show CDR1 as GTSNPN and CDR2 as SVGIG (reference sequence). The CDR3 extends over 13 amino acids. The CDR3 sequence: CAWSGQGSHEQFF. CDR3 in DNA: TGTGCCTGGAGTGGCCAGGGTTCACATGAGCAGTTCTTC.

This rearrangement joins TRBV18 to TRBJ2-4, with D possibly matching TRBD1 (5 bases). Germline V gene sequence: CDR1 KGHSH, CDR2 LQKENI. The CDR3 spans 15 residues. V was cut by 1 base and J by 0 bases, with 7 bases left in between. The CDR3 loop reads CASSPQGQAKNIQYF. The CDR3 nucleotides are TGTGCCAGCTCACCACAGGGGCAAGCCAAAAACATTCAGTACTTC. The full variable domain, completed using reference TRBV18 and TRBJ2-4, is NAGVMQNPRHLVRRRGQEARLRCSPMKGHSHVYWYRQLPEEGLKFMVYLQKENIIDESGMPKERFSAEFPKEGPSILRIQQVVRGDSAAYFCASSPQGQAKNIQYFGAGTRLSVL.

The chain is built from TRBV10-3 and TRBJ2-1; D remains ambiguous. Germline V lookup: CDR1 ENHRY, CDR2 SYGVKD. This CDR3 spans 12 amino acids. V was cut by 10 bases and J by 0 bases, with 7 bases left in between. For the CDR3, the DNA is TGTGCCACTATGTCCTCCTACAATGAGCAGTTCTTC. The encoded protein is CATMSSYNEQFF.

V gene TRBV6-2 or TRBV6-3 combines with J gene TRBJ2-1; 8 positions agree with TRBD2. The germline V gene encodes CDR1 MNHEY and CDR2 SVGEGT. V was clipped by 4 bases and J by 10 bases; unmatched bases: 9. This CDR3 spans 14 amino acids. The CDR3 here is CASSSGGPVGEQFF. CDR3 nucleotides: TGTGCCAGCAGTTCGGGAGGGCCTGTGGGGGAGCAGTTCTTC.

Remarks on this clone: A read error may explain this, as a much larger clone is one base away. The CDR3 nucleotides are TGTGCCAGCAGCCCGTACCAAGAGACCCAGTACTTC. This codes for CASSPYQETQYF. The V call is TRBV7-2, the J call TRBJ2-5; D gene unclear. Germline CDR1 SGHTA, CDR2 FQGNSA. This CDR3 contains 12 residues. V lost 5 bases and J 0 bases, leaving 4 bases between the germline ends.

The V gene is TRBV4-3, the J gene TRBJ1-2, with 9 bases identical to TRBD1. Germline CDR1 reads LGHNA; CDR2 reads YSLEER. Trimming cost V 2 bases and J 7 bases; bases outside gene matches: 8. CDR3 length equals 15 residues. CDR3 residues: CASSQRDRESLGYTF. In DNA form, the CDR3 reads TGCGCCAGCAGCCAAAGGGACAGGGAATCCCTTGGCTACACCTTC.